Following are 14 T cell receptor beta chains from one sample sequenced in a study of shared clonotypes between healthy human individuals. Profiling relied on immunoSEQ multiplex PCR, and the TCRdb table lists in-frame clones only, not all of them. The sample holds 2 million to 2.5 million clones, roughly 92% seen once. Sequenced sample: naive CD4+ T cells from PBMCs. Subset described: CD45RA+ positively selected. The receptor source for this set is a man younger than 30 in good health. Some clones in this sample may be carry-over from other donors' samples.

V and J are TRBV15 and TRBJ1-5; TRBD1 is a possible D gene (5 bases). V dropped 3 bases and J dropped 6 bases, with 21 bases sitting between them. Germline V gives CDR1 LNHNV, CDR2 YYDKDF (reference sequence). This CDR3 spans 17 amino acids. CDR3: CATSRDNTAGWGQPQHF. CDR3 DNA sequence: TGTGCCACCAGCAGGGACAATACGGCAGGTTGGGGTCAGCCCCAGCATTTT.

The CDR3 sequence: CASSPPGSGSTNEQFF. The CDR3 region has the DNA TGTGCCAGCTCACCACCTGGTAGCGGGAGTACGAATGAGCAGTTCTTC. The chain has TRBV18 and TRBJ2-1, with 9 nucleotides matching TRBD2. The J segment lost 7 bases and the V segment lost 0 bases, leaving 7 bases of the junction unmatched. CDR3 size: 16 residues. CDR1 is KGHSH and CDR2 is LQKENI in the germline V gene.

The chain combines TRBV6-4 with TRBJ2-7; no clear D gene. The V gene's germline CDR1 is MRHNA and CDR2 SNTAGT. The CDR3 extends over 12 amino acids. V lost 10 bases and J 5 bases, leaving 15 bases between the germline ends. This CDR3 is CAIQPPYHEQYF. In nucleotides, the CDR3 is TGTGCCATCCAACCACCCTACCACGAGCAGTACTTC.

The chain carries TRBV7-9 and TRBJ2-5; a possible D gene is TRBD2 (5 bases). V lost 2 bases to trimming and J lost 5 bases, with 15 bases between them. CDR3 length equals 15 residues. Germline loops: CDR1 SEHNR, CDR2 FQNEAQ (reference sequence). CDR3 protein: CASSLSAVGGETQYF. CDR3 DNA: TGTGCCAGCAGCTTATCAGCGGTGGGCGGGGAGACCCAGTACTTC.

J is TRBJ1-6 and V is TRBV30; 8 bases line up with TRBD1. Germline lookup yields CDR1 GTSNPN and CDR2 SVGIG (reference sequence). The CDR3 is made up of 16 amino acids. With V trimmed by 2 bases and J by 9 bases, 12 bases remained unmatched. Here the CDR3 reads CAWSSPGQGLASPLHF. The CDR3, as DNA: TGTGCCTGGAGTTCCCCTGGACAGGGACTCGCTTCACCCCTCCACTTT.

The chain carries TRBV30 and TRBJ1-5, with D possibly being TRBD1 (6 bases). V was clipped by 1 base and J by 0 bases, with 13 bases between them. The CDR3 extends over 16 amino acids. Germline-derived CDR1 and CDR2 are GTSNPN and SVGIG (reference sequence). Here the CDR3 DNA reads TGTGCCTGGAGTGCTAATACAGGGCCTAGCAATCAGCCCCAGCATTTT. Translating it yields CAWSANTGPSNQPQHF.

J is TRBJ2-1 and V is TRBV5-4, with 10 bases aligning to TRBD2. The J segment lost 0 bases and the V segment lost 4 bases, leaving 10 bases of the junction unmatched. In germline, CDR1 is SGHNT, CDR2 YYREEE (reference sequence). The CDR3 is 18 amino acids. The CDR3 sequence is CASSPAGGPPYSYNEQFF. CDR3 coding DNA: TGTGCCAGCAGCCCAGCGGGAGGGCCCCCATACTCCTACAATGAGCAGTTCTTC.

Notes on this clone: Other DNA sequences within the sample encode an identical CDR3. This sequence joins TRBV4-1 and TRBJ1-1; TRBD1 matches 10 bases. J lost 4 bases, V lost 3 bases, and 8 bases had no gene match. Germline CDR1 MGHRA, CDR2 YSYEKL. The CDR3 totals 16 residues. CDR3 coding DNA: TGCGCCAGCAGCCAGTTGGGACAGGGGCAGCCCACTGAAGCTTTCTTT. Translating it yields CASSQLGQGQPTEAFF.

The chain couples TRBV29-1 to TRBJ2-7; 10 positions match TRBD1. Germline trimming cut 6 bases from V and 3 bases from J; bases unmatched to any gene: 11. Germline V gene lookup returns CDR1 SQVTM and CDR2 ANQGSEA. CDR3 length equals 15 residues. CDR3 sequence reads: CSVGGRGTGDYEQYF. The CDR3 bases are TGCAGCGTGGGGGGTCGCGGGACAGGGGACTACGAGCAGTACTTC.

This rearrangement joins TRBV6-5 to TRBJ1-4, with D perhaps TRBD1 (5 bases). The CDR3 totals 15 residues. V shed 4 bases and J shed 3 bases, with 12 bases lying between them. In germline, CDR1 is MNHEY, CDR2 SVGAGI. The CDR3 DNA is TGTGCCAGCAGTTCCTCTATACAGGCTAATGAAAAACTGTTTTTT. It specifies CASSSSIQANEKLFF.

V usage is TRBV5-4 and J usage is TRBJ2-4, with D unclear. The CDR3 is 15 residues long. Germline V gives CDR1 SGHNT, CDR2 YYREEE (reference sequence). Trimming pared 0 bases from V and 0 bases from J, leaving 7 bases between. CDR3 in amino acids: CASSLVSLAKNIQYF. DNA for the CDR3: TGTGCCAGCAGCTTGGTAAGTCTAGCCAAAAACATTCAGTACTTC. Full variable domain (outside the CDR3, taken from reference TRBV5-4 and TRBJ2-4): ETGVTQSPTHLIKTRGQQVTLRCSSQSGHNTVSWYQQALGQGPQFIFQYYREEENGRGNFPPRFSGLQFPNYSSELNVNALELDDSALYLCASSLVSLAKNIQYFGAGTRLSVL.

The CDR3 here is CASSPQGRLLYEQSVYEQYF. The CDR3, as DNA: TGTGCCAGCAGCCCCCAGGGACGGCTGCTATACGAGCAGTCCGTATACGAGCAGTACTTC. The chain combines TRBV5-8 with TRBJ2-7, with D perhaps assigned TRBD1 or TRBD2 (5 bases each). There are 20 residues in the CDR3. Per germline, CDR1 SGHTS and CDR2 YDEGEE. Trimming pared 4 bases from V and 4 bases from J, leaving 33 bases between.

This clone was counted a few times. The rearrangement joins TRBV18 to TRBJ1-1; weak D call: TRBD1 (5 bases). This CDR3 has 13 residues. Germline V gives CDR1 KGHSH, CDR2 LQKENI. The V and J ends lost 2 bases and 6 bases respectively, with 10 bases between them. The CDR3 spells CASSPSRASEAFF. In DNA form, the CDR3 reads TGTGCCAGCTCACCATCCAGGGCTTCTGAAGCTTTCTTT.

This clone was seen a few times. This chain links TRBV28 with TRBJ1-5; D gene ambiguous. V gave up 5 bases and J gave up 2 bases, with 16 bases separating them. Germline CDR1 reads MDHEN; CDR2 reads SYDVKM. This CDR3 is built from 16 residues. DNA for the CDR3: TGTGCCAGCAGTCCACCCATCGGACGGCGCAATCAGCCCCAGCATTTT. Protein: CASSPPIGRRNQPQHF.